Below, 25 T cell receptor beta chains from the same sample are listed, as sequenced in a study of blood T cell repertoires in COVID-19. Sequencing was performed with immunoSEQ multiplex PCR; in TCRdb, only in-frame clones are kept and a portion is missing. The table lists 120,000 to 150,000 clones, 88% of them singletons. What was sequenced was peripheral blood. The source is a man in his fifties with active or convalescent COVID-19.

This clone came up once. This chain links TRBV7-2 with TRBJ1-5, with D maybe TRBD1 (6 bases). The CDR3 contains 16 residues. From germline, CDR1 is SGHTA and CDR2 FQGNSA. The germline V and J ends were trimmed by 5 bases and 3 bases, with 17 bases remaining between them. For the CDR3, the DNA is TGTGCCAGCAGCCCTTCGTCCACAGGGCACAATCAGCCCCAGCATTTT. Translating gives CASSPSSTGHNQPQHF.

J is TRBJ2-3 and V is TRBV6-1; D gene ambiguous. Trimming removed 2 bases from V and 5 bases from J, with 5 bases in between. The CDR3 is 12 amino acids. The germline V gene has CDR1 MNHNS and CDR2 SASEGT. The chain's CDR3 is CASSELRDTQYF. Here the CDR3 DNA reads TGTGCCAGCAGTGAATTGAGAGATACGCAGTATTTT.

The CDR3 loop is CASSKTSGIKYEQYF. In DNA, the CDR3 is TGTGCCAGCAGCAAGACTAGCGGGATAAAGTACGAGCAGTACTTC. The chain has TRBV21-1 and TRBJ2-7; the table names TRBD2, a call not compared with the DNA. TRBV21-1 is a pseudogene locus. The CDR3 has 15 amino acids.

This rearrangement joins TRBV27 to TRBJ2-7; TRBD1 matches 12 bases. Per the germline V gene, CDR1 is MNHEY and CDR2 is SMNVEV (reference sequence). V was pared by 1 base and J by 7 bases, with 11 bases of the junction left unmatched. CDR3 length: 17 amino acids. The CDR3 sequence is CASSLLGMGQGAGEQYF. In nucleotides, the CDR3 is TGTGCCAGCAGTTTATTGGGAATGGGACAGGGGGCGGGGGAGCAGTACTTC.

The chain couples TRBV7-9 to TRBJ2-3; TRBD2 aligns across 9 bases. Germline CDR1 SEHNR, CDR2 FQNEAQ (reference sequence). The CDR3 loop spans 14 amino acids. V gave up 3 bases and J gave up 6 bases; unmatched junction bases: 4. CDR3 protein: CASSFGTSSDTQYF. DNA for the CDR3: TGTGCCAGCAGCTTCGGGACTAGCAGCGATACGCAGTATTTT.

The J gene is TRBJ1-1, the V gene TRBV9; the D gene is possibly TRBD1 (6 bases). Trimming removed 4 bases from V and 6 bases from J, with 16 bases in between. The CDR3 length is 14 residues. CDR1 is SGDLS and CDR2 is YYNGEE in the germline V gene. This chain's CDR3 is CASSPGQSTAEAFF. The CDR3 DNA reads as TGTGCCAGCAGCCCAGGACAGTCCACGGCTGAAGCTTTCTTT. Full variable domain (remainder filled in from reference TRBV9 and TRBJ1-1): DSGVTQTPKHLITATGQRVTLRCSPRSGDLSVYWYQQSLDQGLQFLIQYYNGEERAKGNILERFSAQQFPDLHSELNLSSLELGDSALYFCASSPGQSTAEAFFGQGTRLTVV.

The chain combines TRBV30 with TRBJ2-1; D not certain. CDR3 size: 12 residues. Trimming removed 4 bases from V and 4 bases from J, with 8 bases in between. Germline V lookup: CDR1 GTSNPN, CDR2 SVGIG (reference sequence). The CDR3 region has the DNA TGTGCCTGGAACAACCAATACAATGAGCAGTTCTTC. This translates into CAWNNQYNEQFF.

The chain joins TRBV30 to TRBJ2-7, with 7 bases aligning to TRBD1. Unmatched junction bases numbered 4, after V lost 5 bases and J lost 0 bases. The germline CDR1 and CDR2 sequences are GTSNPN and SVGIG (reference sequence). The CDR3 runs to 13 residues. CDR3 protein: CAWARDSSYEQYF. Written as DNA, the CDR3 is TGTGCCTGGGCCAGGGACAGCTCCTACGAGCAGTACTTC. The full variable domain, rest sourced from reference TRBV30 and TRBJ2-7, is SQTIHQWPATLVQPVGSPLSLECTVEGTSNPNLYWYRQAAGRGLQLLFYSVGIGQISSEVPQNLSASRPQDRQFILSSKKLLLSDSGFYLCAWARDSSYEQYFGPGTRLTVT.

This chain joins TRBV9 and TRBJ1-3; 9 bases fit TRBD1. Germline assignment: CDR1 SGDLS and CDR2 YYNGEE. The CDR3 spans 16 residues. J gave up 2 bases and V 4 bases, and 7 bases lay outside the gene matches. The CDR3 region is CASSRGDRVTGNTIYF. The CDR3 bases are TGTGCCAGCAGCCGGGGGGACAGGGTGACTGGAAACACCATATATTTT.

This clone appeared a single time. This chain connects TRBV5-4 to TRBJ2-7; the match to TRBD1 covers 8 bases. The CDR3 is made up of 14 amino acids. From germline, CDR1 is SGHNT and CDR2 YYREEE (reference sequence). The V and J ends lost 5 bases and 1 base, in that order; junction bases with no gene match: 5. CDR3 sequence reads: CASSGTGRSYEQYF. The CDR3 DNA follows: TGTGCCAGCAGTGGGACAGGACGATCCTACGAGCAGTACTTC. The full variable domain, with the rest looked up from reference TRBV5-4 and TRBJ2-7, is ETGVTQSPTHLIKTRGQQVTLRCSSQSGHNTVSWYQQALGQGPQFIFQYYREEENGRGNFPPRFSGLQFPNYSSELNVNALELDDSALYLCASSGTGRSYEQYFGPGTRLTVT.

The chain recombines TRBV9 with TRBJ2-5, with a weak D call TRBD2 (8 bases). The CDR3 loop spans 15 amino acids. Trimming shortened V by 4 bases and J by 7 bases, and 20 bases separated the two germline ends. Germline CDR1 and CDR2: SGDLS and YYNGEE. CDR3 region: CASSPGGLDKGTQYF. CDR3 nucleotide sequence: TGTGCCAGCAGCCCAGGGGGACTAGATAAGGGGACCCAGTACTTC.

The chain joins TRBV5-5 to TRBJ1-4; TRBD1 agrees at 8 bases. Germline CDR1 reads SGHKS; CDR2 reads YYEKEE (reference sequence). After removal of 4 bases from V and 7 bases from J, the junction contained 12 bases not matched to a gene. This CDR3 contains 16 residues. The DNA for the CDR3 is TGTGCCAGCAGCATCTCTGCCTCAGGGGGCGGTGAAAAACTGTTTTTT. Its translation: CASSISASGGGEKLFF.

The chain recombines TRBV18 with TRBJ2-7; TRBD1 aligns across 7 bases. Unmatched junction bases numbered 9, after V lost 3 bases and J lost 1 base. The CDR3 has 16 residues. Looked up from germline, CDR1 is KGHSH and CDR2 is LQKENI. The CDR3 region is CASSPKTGALSYEQYF. CDR3 in DNA: TGTGCCAGCTCACCCAAAACAGGGGCCCTTTCCTACGAGCAGTACTTC.

This chain connects TRBV7-9 to TRBJ2-3; 11 positions agree with TRBD2. The germline gives CDR1 SEHNR, CDR2 FQNEAQ (reference sequence). This CDR3 spans 16 amino acids. Losses at the gene ends were 3 bases for V and 4 bases for J; bases not matched to a gene: 6. The CDR3 is CASSFILAGGADTQYF. As DNA, the CDR3 is TGTGCCAGCAGCTTTATCCTAGCGGGAGGCGCAGATACGCAGTATTTT.

V usage is TRBV28 and J usage is TRBJ2-7; TRBD2 matches 9 bases. The ends lost 2 bases at V and 5 bases at J; junction bases unmatched: 7. From germline, CDR1 is MDHEN and CDR2 SYDVKM. The CDR3 has 15 residues. The CDR3 bases are TGTGCCAGCAGTTTACCCCCTAGCGGGATGAACGAGCAGTACTTC. This translates into CASSLPPSGMNEQYF.

The CDR3 DNA is TGTGCCAGCAGCCAACCGGGACAGGGGACCGAGCAGTACTTC. The encoded protein is CASSQPGQGTEQYF. This sequence joins TRBV25-1 and TRBJ2-7; TRBD1 agrees at 10 bases. This CDR3 spans 14 amino acids. Germline V gene sequence: CDR1 MGHDK, CDR2 SYGVNS. The V and J ends lost 6 bases and 6 bases, in that order; junction bases with no gene match: 8.

The chain uses TRBV2 and TRBJ2-1, with TRBD2 identical over 12 bases. The CDR3 contains 17 residues. CDR1 is SNHLY and CDR2 is FYNNEI in the germline V gene. Losses at the gene ends were 2 bases for V and 9 bases for J; bases not matched to a gene: 11. For the CDR3, the DNA is TGTGCCAGCAGTGAATGGCAGGCTAGCGGGAGGGCCGGTGAGCAGTTCTTC. Translating gives CASSEWQASGRAGEQFF.

DNA of the CDR3: TGTGCCAGCATTAAGGGGGTTCGGTCAGACAATGAGCAGTTCTTC. Translating it yields CASIKGVRSDNEQFF. The gene calls are TRBV11-2 and TRBJ2-1; a possible D gene is TRBD1 (6 bases). Trimming shortened V by 7 bases and J by 5 bases, and 18 bases separated the two germline ends. Germline V gene data show CDR1 as SGHAT and CDR2 as FQNNGV. The CDR3 has 15 residues.

The J gene is TRBJ2-5, the V gene TRBV10-3, with 12 bases fitting TRBD1. Trimming removed 11 bases from V and 2 bases from J; junction bases left unmatched: 6. The CDR3 extends over 14 amino acids. Germline V gene data show CDR1 as ENHRY and CDR2 as SYGVKD. CDR3 DNA: TGTGCCTCGGGGACAGGGGGCGAACAAGAGACCCAGTACTTC. Amino acids: CASGTGGEQETQYF.

The chain employs TRBV4-2 and TRBJ1-1; D unclear. The germline gives CDR1 LGHNA, CDR2 YNFKEQ. Trimming pared 0 bases from V and 2 bases from J, leaving 7 bases between. The CDR3 spans 14 residues. CDR3 amino acids: CASSQEARNTEAFF. CDR3 nucleotide sequence: TGTGCCAGCAGCCAAGAGGCCAGAAACACTGAAGCTTTCTTT.

The CDR3 region is CASSFRTSGYNEQFF. CDR3 nucleotides: TGTGCCAGCAGCTTTCGGACTAGCGGGTACAATGAGCAGTTCTTC. This chain connects TRBV7-3 to TRBJ2-1; 11 bases fit TRBD2. V dropped 3 bases and J dropped 4; count of bases not matched to a gene: 2. The CDR3 totals 15 residues. In germline, CDR1 is SGHTA, CDR2 FQGTGA.

V usage is TRBV28 and J usage is TRBJ2-7; TRBD1 is a possible D gene (7 bases). Germline V CDR1 and CDR2: MDHEN, SYDVKM. Trimming took 8 bases from V and 4 from J, leaving 15 bases between them. There are 13 residues in the CDR3. The CDR3 bases are TGTGCCAGCGTTTCGACAGGGAGGTACGAGCAGTACTTC. Translated: CASVSTGRYEQYF.

This clone appeared a single time. This chain uses TRBV12-3 or TRBV12-4 with TRBJ2-2; D gene unclear. This CDR3 region has 13 residues. The V end was cut by 8 bases, the J end by 2 bases, with 9 bases between. The CDR3 spells CASRVRNTGELFF. For the CDR3, the DNA is TGTGCCAGCCGAGTCCGAAACACCGGGGAGCTGTTTTTT.

This rearrangement joins TRBV19 to TRBJ2-2; 7 bases match TRBD1. The CDR3 is 15 amino acids. Germline V gene lookup returns CDR1 LNHDA and CDR2 SQIVND (reference sequence). V was clipped by 4 bases and J by 0 bases; unmatched bases: 2. The CDR3 loop reads CASSTGQTNTGELFF. The CDR3 nucleotides are TGTGCCAGTAGTACGGGACAGACGAACACCGGGGAGCTGTTTTTT.

This chain links TRBV5-1 with TRBJ2-7; 8 bases are a match to TRBD1. This CDR3 spans 15 amino acids. With 4 bases clipped from V and 6 bases from J, the junction kept 12 bases outside the gene matches. Germline loops: CDR1 SGHRS, CDR2 YFSETQ. CDR3 region: CASSIAPDRVSEQYF. The DNA for the CDR3 is TGCGCCAGCAGCATAGCCCCGGACAGGGTCTCCGAGCAGTACTTC.